Listed here are 4 T cell receptor beta chains from one sample, sequenced in a study of regulatory T cells in long-lasting Graves disease. This sample's time point: newly diagnosed GD, antithyroid drugs for less than 3 months. With RNA extracted from PBMCs as input, the TCR library was made. Building the TCR beta libraries relied on iRepertoire HTBI primers, and CDR3 regions underwent Arm-PCR. MiXCR was run by TCRdb on the multiplex PCR reads, yielding one entry per CDR3 protein. The table has about 420,000 distinct CDR3 sequences, over 15% seen once. The same specimen was also included in a second study, on T cells in Graves' hyperthyroidism and ophthalmopathy.

Source: peripheral blood mononuclear cells (PBMCs), taken at new diagnosis, from a patient treated with antithyroid drugs. The receptor set was obtained from a woman aged 18 to 35 with Graves disease.

This clonotype has a count of ten or more. V is TRBV24-1 and J is TRBJ2-5; D tentatively reads TRBD1 or TRBD2 (6 bases each). V dropped 3 bases and J dropped 5 bases, with 15 bases sitting between them. The length of the CDR3 is 15 residues. Per the germline V gene, CDR1 is KGHDR and CDR2 is SFDVKD. The CDR3: CATSDDRGGWETQYF. CDR3 coding DNA: TGTGCCACCAGTGATGATCGAGGGGGGTGGGAGACCCAGTACTTC.

This clonotype was recorded many times. The V gene is TRBV28, the J gene TRBJ2-1; the match to TRBD2 covers 7 bases. CDR3 length: 15 amino acids. V lost 6 bases and J lost 4; bases outside the gene matches: 9. The germline V gene has CDR1 MDHEN and CDR2 SYDVKM. CDR3 in amino acids: CASSTAGYSYNEQFF. The CDR3, as DNA: TGTGCCAGCAGCACAGCGGGATATTCTTACAATGAGCAGTTCTTC.

This clonotype was counted many times. This sequence joins TRBV12-3 or TRBV12-4 and TRBJ2-1, with TRBD2 as a possible D gene (6 bases). V was cut by 3 bases and J by 16 bases, with 16 bases left in between. The CDR3 totals 12 residues. The CDR3 protein is CASSLSSGRVFF. CDR3 in DNA: TGTGCCAGCAGTTTGAGTAGCGGACGGGTATTCTTC.

This clonotype was found once. A much larger clonotype is one base distant, so this may be a read error. This chain links TRBV14 with TRBJ2-4, with TRBD2 as a possible D gene (6 bases). This CDR3 spans 12 amino acids. Trimming shortened V by 1 base and J by 13 bases, and 11 bases separated the two germline ends. Germline CDR1 reads SGHDN; CDR2 reads FVKESK. In nucleotides, the CDR3 is TGTGCCAGCAGCCAAGGGGAGGCCGTGCAGTACTTC. Translating gives CASSQGEAVQYF.